The 26 T cell receptor beta chains below were found in one sample sequenced in a study of molecular identifiers for immune sequencing clone quantification. TCRdb reprocessed the PCR reads with MiXCR, giving one entry per CDR3 protein. This table holds over 35,000 distinct CDR3 sequences, roughly 22% found once. Sample: naive CD8+ T cells from blood, with Jurkat cell RNA spiked in. Regarding subset: FACS-sorted CD8+CD4-CCR7+CD45RA+ naive T cells. These receptors were taken from a human donor in good health. Some libraries in this study had Jurkat cell RNA spiked in.

Details on this clonotype: A read error is possible here, since a much larger clone lies one base away. The V and J genes are TRBV12-3 or TRBV12-4 and TRBJ2-7, with TRBD1 identical over 7 bases. J lost 6 bases, V lost 5 bases, and 10 bases had no gene match. This CDR3 has 14 amino acids. The CDR3 here is CASSEPGQTFEQYF. The CDR3 nucleotides read TGTGCCAGCAGTGAACCGGGACAGACCTTCGAGCAGTACTTC.

This clonotype was observed at least ten times. The chain employs TRBV7-9 and TRBJ2-5; TRBD2 matches 10 bases. The V and J ends lost 5 bases and 2 bases, in that order; junction bases with no gene match: 5. The CDR3 spans 15 residues. The germline CDR1 and CDR2 sequences are SEHNR and FQNEAQ (reference sequence). This CDR3 reads CASSLASGGQETQYF. CDR3 coding DNA: TGTGCCAGCAGCCTGGCTAGCGGGGGTCAAGAGACCCAGTACTTC. Full variable domain (missing parts from reference TRBV7-9 and TRBJ2-5): DTGVSQNPRHKITKRGQNVTFRCDPISEHNRLYWYRQTLGQGPEFLTYFQNEAQLEKSRLLSDRFSAERPKGSFSTLEIQRTEQGDSAMYLCASSLASGGQETQYFGPGTRLLVL.

As regards this clonotype: A single base separates this from a much larger clone, so it may be a read error. The chain combines TRBV27 with TRBJ2-7; 11 positions agree with TRBD1. The CDR3 is 13 residues long. The V gene's germline CDR1 is MNHEY and CDR2 SMNVEV (reference sequence). J lost 3 bases, V lost 6 bases, and 1 base had no gene match. CDR3 nucleotide sequence: TGTGCCAGCAGAGGGACAGGGGGCTACGAGCAGTACTTC. Protein product: CASRGTGGYEQYF.

The sample holds a few counts of this clonotype. The chain is built from TRBV6-2 or TRBV6-3 and TRBJ2-2; possible D gene TRBD1, 5 bases. The length of the CDR3 is 14 residues. CDR1 and CDR2 from the germline V gene are MNHEY and SVGEGT. Trimming stripped 0 bases from V and 7 bases from J, with 9 bases between. CDR3 in DNA: TGTGCCAGCAGTTACTCGCAGGGTGGCGGGGAGCTGTTTTTT. Translation: CASSYSQGGGELFF.

This clonotype showed up many times. The chain combines TRBV6-2 or TRBV6-3 with TRBJ2-7, with D possibly TRBD1 on 5 matching bases. Trimming stripped 7 bases from V and 2 bases from J, with 18 bases between. The CDR3 has 15 amino acids. Germline V CDR1 and CDR2: MNHEY, SVGEGT. The CDR3 DNA follows: TGTGCCAGCACCCCCCGCCCAACGGACACCTACGAGCAGTACTTC. Translating gives CASTPRPTDTYEQYF.

This clonotype was seen ten or more times. The rearrangement links TRBV19 to TRBJ2-1; 9 bases are a match to TRBD2. Looked up from germline, CDR1 is LNHDA and CDR2 is SQIVND (reference sequence). Germline trimming cut 5 bases from V and 10 bases from J; bases unmatched to any gene: 15. The length of the CDR3 is 16 residues. CDR3 nucleotides: TGTGCCAGTAGTTTTCAAACGGGACTAGCATCGGGCGAGCAGTTCTTC. Encoded protein: CASSFQTGLASGEQFF.

Worth noting for this clonotype: A much larger clone differs by one base, so this may be a read error. The chain has TRBV7-9 and TRBJ2-7, with D hard to call. Germline V gene sequence: CDR1 SEHNR, CDR2 FQNEAQ (reference sequence). Trimming stripped 8 bases from V and 0 bases from J, with 11 bases between. The CDR3 is 13 amino acids. This CDR3 reads CASGRAGSYEQYF. CDR3 nucleotides: TGTGCCAGCGGCCGCGCCGGCTCCTACGAGCAGTACTTC.

This clonotype was observed many times. The chain is built from TRBV9 and TRBJ1-4, with D hard to call. The V gene's germline CDR1 is SGDLS and CDR2 YYNGEE. The CDR3 is 13 amino acids. V was shortened by 7 bases and J by 0 bases, with 7 bases between the two germline ends. The CDR3 loop is CASSSATNEKLFF. Written as DNA, the CDR3 is TGTGCCAGCTCGAGTGCAACTAATGAAAAACTGTTTTTT.

Notes on this clonotype: Just one base apart from a much larger clone, this may be a read error. The J gene is TRBJ2-3, the V gene TRBV6-2 or TRBV6-3; D is ambiguous. CDR1 is MNHEY, CDR2 SVGEGT, per germline. Trimming took off 2 bases at V and 5 bases at J, with 23 bases between the two ends. The CDR3 is 18 residues long. This CDR3 reads CASSYGSAISRSIDTQYF. The CDR3 nucleotides are TGTGCCAGCAGTTACGGGTCAGCGATTTCCCGTTCCATAGATACGCAGTATTTT.

Comment on this clonotype: At one boundary the junction diverges from the germline segment, which might be a read error. This chain connects TRBV27 to TRBJ1-5, with D unresolved. The germline CDR1 and CDR2 sequences are MNHEY and SMNVEV (reference sequence). CDR3 size: 15 residues. This CDR3 reads CASSLLAAFNQPPHF. The DNA of the CDR3 is TGTGCCAGCAGTTTACTCGCCGCCTTTAATCAGCCCCCGCATTTT.

This clonotype ranks as medium-sized (0.01 to 0.1%). The rearrangement links TRBV4-3 to TRBJ2-7; D might be TRBD2 (6 bases). Trimming shortened V by 4 bases and J by 7 bases, and 14 bases separated the two germline ends. Germline V CDR1 and CDR2: LGHNA, YSLEER. The CDR3 loop spans 13 amino acids. In nucleotides, the CDR3 is TGCGCCAGCAGCCCCGACGGAGGAGGGGAGCAGTACTTC. It yields the protein CASSPDGGGEQYF.

In this sample, this clonotype turned up once. V is TRBV6-1 and J is TRBJ1-5, with a weak D call TRBD1 (6 bases). Germline V CDR1 and CDR2: MNHNS, SASEGT. The CDR3 is 14 amino acids. Trimming shortened V by 6 bases and J by 4 bases, and 13 bases separated the two germline ends. CDR3: CASRMGAANQPQHF. CDR3 DNA: TGTGCCAGCAGGATGGGGGCAGCTAATCAGCCCCAGCATTTT.

The chain joins TRBV7-9 to TRBJ2-1, with D unclear. V dropped 4 bases and J dropped 8 bases, with 9 bases sitting between them. The germline CDR1 and CDR2 sequences are SEHNR and FQNEAQ (reference sequence). This CDR3 contains 12 residues. CDR3 nucleotides: TGTGCCAGCAGCTACTCCGTCGATGAGCAGTTCTTC. Its protein is CASSYSVDEQFF.

This clonotype was picked up many times. The chain joins TRBV27 to TRBJ1-4; the match to TRBD1 covers 9 bases. The V gene end was trimmed by 5 bases and the J gene end by 6 bases; junction bases not matched to a gene: 7. The CDR3 has 15 residues. Germline lookup yields CDR1 MNHEY and CDR2 SMNVEV (reference sequence). The CDR3 region has the DNA TGTGCCAGCAGTCTGTACAGGGGGCAGGATGAAAAACTGTTTTTT. Amino acid sequence: CASSLYRGQDEKLFF. The complete variable domain, with remaining parts taken from reference TRBV27 and TRBJ1-4, reads EAQVTQNPRYLITVTGKKLTVTCSQNMNHEYMSWYRQDPGLGLRQIYYSMNVEVTDKGDVPEGYKVSRKEKRNFPLILESPSPNQTSLYFCASSLYRGQDEKLFFGSGTQLSVL.

The sample holds a few counts of this clonotype. CDR3 residues: CASSWGTDDITETQYF. CDR3 DNA: TGTGCCAGCAGTTGGGGGACAGATGATATTACGGAGACCCAGTACTTC. This chain joins TRBV27 and TRBJ2-5, with 7 nucleotides matching TRBD1. CDR3 length equals 16 residues. Trimming took 4 bases from V and 5 from J; bases not matched to a gene: 13. The germline gives CDR1 MNHEY, CDR2 SMNVEV (reference sequence).

This clonotype has a handful of counts. This clone may be a read error of a much larger clone one base away. The rearrangement uses TRBV2 and TRBJ2-1, with TRBD1 identical over 10 bases. This CDR3 has 13 amino acids. Germline lookup yields CDR1 SNHLY and CDR2 FYNNEI. CDR3: CATQGQGYNGQFF. The CDR3 nucleotides are TGTGCCACACAGGGACAGGGGTACAATGGGCAGTTCTTC.

For the CDR3, the DNA is TGTGCCAGCAGCTCCCGGACTAGCCTTGCCGGGGAGCTGTTTTTT. Protein: CASSSRTSLAGELFF. The rearrangement links TRBV11-1 to TRBJ2-2, with TRBD2 matching over 8 bases. The CDR3 spans 15 residues. The V and J ends lost 4 bases and 6 bases, in that order; junction bases with no gene match: 7. Germline CDR1 is SGHAT and CDR2 is FQDESV (reference sequence).

The V gene is TRBV28, the J gene TRBJ2-3; 7 nucleotides align to TRBD2. The CDR3 has 14 amino acids. The ends lost 6 bases at V and 4 bases at J; junction bases unmatched: 7. Germline CDR1 MDHEN, CDR2 SYDVKM. The CDR3 spells CASSSGAGADTQYF. In DNA form, the CDR3 reads TGTGCCAGCAGCAGCGGGGCGGGAGCAGATACGCAGTATTTT.

This clonotype was recorded at least ten times. This chain connects TRBV19 to TRBJ2-3, with a tentative D call TRBD1 (5 bases). From germline, CDR1 is LNHDA and CDR2 SQIVND (reference sequence). V gave up 5 bases and J gave up 6 bases, with 21 bases separating them. This CDR3 spans 16 amino acids. CDR3 sequence reads: CASSWAAGLLSDTQYF. CDR3 DNA: TGTGCCAGTAGTTGGGCGGCAGGGTTACTTTCGGATACGCAGTATTTT.

This chain connects TRBV29-1 to TRBJ2-1; the D gene is possibly TRBD1 (6 bases). Germline values: CDR1 SQVTM, CDR2 ANQGSEA. CDR3 length: 14 amino acids. V was trimmed by 2 bases and J by 4 bases, leaving 12 bases between them. The CDR3 sequence: CSVERDTLYNEQFF. The DNA of the CDR3 is TGCAGCGTTGAACGGGACACCCTATACAATGAGCAGTTCTTC.

Many counts were recorded for this clonotype. CDR3 sequence: CASSLVGGGSYEQYF. The DNA of the CDR3 is TGTGCCAGCAGCTTGGTTGGCGGGGGCTCCTACGAGCAGTACTTC. The chain joins TRBV5-4 to TRBJ2-7; the match to TRBD2 covers 7 bases. After removal of 0 bases from V and 0 bases from J, the junction contained 3 bases not matched to a gene. Germline-derived CDR1 and CDR2 are SGHNT and YYREEE (reference sequence). The length of the CDR3 is 15 residues. Full variable domain (outside the CDR3, taken from reference TRBV5-4 and TRBJ2-7): ETGVTQSPTHLIKTRGQQVTLRCSSQSGHNTVSWYQQALGQGPQFIFQYYREEENGRGNFPPRFSGLQFPNYSSELNVNALELDDSALYLCASSLVGGGSYEQYFGPGTRLTVT.

This clonotype came up many times. This rearrangement joins TRBV29-1 to TRBJ2-1; D uncertain. V lost 4 bases and J 6 bases, leaving 7 bases between the germline ends. This CDR3 is built from 11 residues. Germline CDR1 is SQVTM and CDR2 is ANQGSEA. The CDR3 loop reads CSVAGPNEQFF. In nucleotides, the CDR3 is TGCAGCGTTGCCGGGCCCAATGAGCAGTTCTTC.

This rearrangement joins TRBV29-1 to TRBJ1-1; the D gene is possibly TRBD1 (6 bases). The V end lost 3 bases, the J end lost 0 bases, and 11 bases lay between the germline ends. The CDR3 spans 14 residues. Germline V gives CDR1 SQVTM, CDR2 ANQGSEA. Here the CDR3 DNA reads TGCAGCGTTGACTCAGGGGTCATGAACACTGAAGCTTTCTTT. Protein: CSVDSGVMNTEAFF.

This clonotype was seen more than once but under ten times. Its ends do not fully match the called genes, so a read error is possible. This chain links TRBV7-2 with TRBJ2-5; D uncertain. In germline, CDR1 is SGHTA, CDR2 FQGNSA. The CDR3 is 14 residues long. CDR3 in DNA: TGTGCCAGCAGCCCACGAAGGTTCCAAGAGCCCCAGTACTTC. As protein: CASSPRRFQEPQYF.

Details on this clonotype: A much larger clone lies a single base off, so this may be a read error. No conserved phenylalanine or tryptophan ends this CDR3, so it is likely a read error. The V gene is TRBV12-3 or TRBV12-4, the J gene TRBJ2-3; weak D call: TRBD1 (6 bases). This CDR3 spans 12 amino acids. V was clipped by 6 bases and J by 5 bases, with 9 bases between them. CDR3 nucleotide sequence: TGTGCCAGCAGCCGAGGGGGAGATACGCAGTATATT. Encoded protein: CASSRGGDTQYI.

Worth noting for this clonotype: It may be a read error: a sequence one base away is much more abundant. V is TRBV4-3 and J is TRBJ2-2; D gene ambiguous. The germline V gene has CDR1 LGHNA and CDR2 YSLEER. CDR3 size: 15 residues. CDR3 sequence: CASSQDYSFTRELFF. CDR3 DNA sequence: TGCGCCAGCAGCCAAGACTACAGCTTCACCAGGGAGCTGTTTTTT.